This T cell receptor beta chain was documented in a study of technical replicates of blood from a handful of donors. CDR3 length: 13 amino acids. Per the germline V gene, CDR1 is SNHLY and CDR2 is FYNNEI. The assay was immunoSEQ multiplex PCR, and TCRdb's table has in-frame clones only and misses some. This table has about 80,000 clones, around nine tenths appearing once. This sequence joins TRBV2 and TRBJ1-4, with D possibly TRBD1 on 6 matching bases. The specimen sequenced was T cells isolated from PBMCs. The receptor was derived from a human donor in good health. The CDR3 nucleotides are TGTGCTATGACCGGGACAACGTTTGAAAAACTGTTTTTT. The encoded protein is CAMTGTTFEKLFF.